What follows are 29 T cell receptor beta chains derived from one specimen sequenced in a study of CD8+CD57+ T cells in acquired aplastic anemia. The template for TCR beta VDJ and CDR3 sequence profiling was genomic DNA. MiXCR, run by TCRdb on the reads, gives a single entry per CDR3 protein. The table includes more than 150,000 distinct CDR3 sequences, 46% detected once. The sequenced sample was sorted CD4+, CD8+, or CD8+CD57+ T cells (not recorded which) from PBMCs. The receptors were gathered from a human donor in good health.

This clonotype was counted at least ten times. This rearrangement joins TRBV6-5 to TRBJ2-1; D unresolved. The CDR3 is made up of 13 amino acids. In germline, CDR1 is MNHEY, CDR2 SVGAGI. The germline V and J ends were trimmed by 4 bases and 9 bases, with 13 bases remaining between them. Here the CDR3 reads CASSLFGTAEQFF. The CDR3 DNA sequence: TGTGCCAGCAGTTTATTTGGAACGGCTGAGCAGTTCTTC.

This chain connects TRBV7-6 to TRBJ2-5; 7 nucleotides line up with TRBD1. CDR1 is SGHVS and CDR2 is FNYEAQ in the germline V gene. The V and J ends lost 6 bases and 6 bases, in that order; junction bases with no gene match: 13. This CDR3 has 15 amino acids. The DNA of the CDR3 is TGTGCCAGCAGGTCCCGTTGGGACAGAGGACAGACCCAGTACTTC. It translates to CASRSRWDRGQTQYF.

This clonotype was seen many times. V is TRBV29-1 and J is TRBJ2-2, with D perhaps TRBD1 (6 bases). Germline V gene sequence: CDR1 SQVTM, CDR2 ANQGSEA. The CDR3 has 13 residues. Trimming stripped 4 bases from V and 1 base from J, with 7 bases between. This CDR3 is CSVAQGNTGELFF. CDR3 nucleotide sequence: TGCAGCGTTGCACAGGGGAACACCGGGGAGCTGTTTTTT.

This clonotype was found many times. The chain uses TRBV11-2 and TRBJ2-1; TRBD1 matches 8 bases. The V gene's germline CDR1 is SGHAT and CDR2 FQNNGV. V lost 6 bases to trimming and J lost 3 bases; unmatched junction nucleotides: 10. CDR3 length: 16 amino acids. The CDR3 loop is CASSHRTGTGYNEQFF. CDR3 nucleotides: TGTGCCAGCAGTCACCGTACCGGGACAGGCTACAATGAGCAGTTCTTC.

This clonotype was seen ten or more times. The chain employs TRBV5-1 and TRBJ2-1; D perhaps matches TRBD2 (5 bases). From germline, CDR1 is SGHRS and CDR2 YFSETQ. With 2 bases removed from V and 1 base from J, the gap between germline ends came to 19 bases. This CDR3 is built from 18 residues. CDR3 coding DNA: TGCGCCAGCAGCTTAGCTATAACGGGGTTGGGATCCTACAATGAGCAGTTCTTC. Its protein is CASSLAITGLGSYNEQFF.

The CDR3 region is CASSQGGSTDTQYF. CDR3 nucleotides: TGCGCCAGCAGCCAAGGGGGTAGCACAGATACGCAGTATTTT. The genes are TRBV4-3 and TRBJ2-3; the D is unclear. The CDR3 consists of 14 residues. CDR1 is LGHNA, CDR2 YSLEER, per germline. V lost 1 base to trimming and J lost 0 bases, with 5 bases between them.

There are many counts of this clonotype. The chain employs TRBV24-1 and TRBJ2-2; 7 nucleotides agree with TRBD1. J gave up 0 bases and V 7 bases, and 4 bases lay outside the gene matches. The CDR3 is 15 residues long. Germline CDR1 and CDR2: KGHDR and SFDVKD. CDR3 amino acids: CATRGTGANTGELFF. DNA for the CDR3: TGTGCCACCAGGGGTACAGGGGCGAACACCGGGGAGCTGTTTTTT.

CDR3 DNA sequence: TGTGCCAGCAGCCCGCAACTAGCGGGAGGCGAGACCCAGTACTTC. Protein: CASSPQLAGGETQYF. The chain recombines TRBV7-2 with TRBJ2-5, with 12 bases matching TRBD2. The V gene's germline CDR1 is SGHTA and CDR2 FQGNSA. The CDR3 is made up of 15 amino acids. The trim removed 5 bases at V and 5 bases at J, leaving 6 bases unmatched.

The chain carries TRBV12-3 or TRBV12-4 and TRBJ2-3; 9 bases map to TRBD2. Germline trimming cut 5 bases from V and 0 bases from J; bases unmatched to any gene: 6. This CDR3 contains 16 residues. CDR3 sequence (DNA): TGTGCCAGCAGTGACGAAGCGGGGGGAAGCACAGATACGCAGTATTTT. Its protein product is CASSDEAGGSTDTQYF.

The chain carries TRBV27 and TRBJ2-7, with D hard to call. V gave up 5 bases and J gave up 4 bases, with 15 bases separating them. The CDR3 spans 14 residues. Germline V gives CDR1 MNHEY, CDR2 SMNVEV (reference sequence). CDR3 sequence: CASSPHGSPYEQYF. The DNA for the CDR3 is TGTGCCAGCAGTCCCCATGGGTCCCCTTACGAGCAGTACTTC.

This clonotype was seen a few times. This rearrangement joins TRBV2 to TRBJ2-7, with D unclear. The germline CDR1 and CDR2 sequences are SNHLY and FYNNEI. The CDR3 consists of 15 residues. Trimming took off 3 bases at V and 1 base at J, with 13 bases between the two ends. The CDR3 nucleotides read TGTGCCAGCAGTGAGAGTGCGCAGCCTTCCTACGAGCAGTACTTC. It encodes CASSESAQPSYEQYF.

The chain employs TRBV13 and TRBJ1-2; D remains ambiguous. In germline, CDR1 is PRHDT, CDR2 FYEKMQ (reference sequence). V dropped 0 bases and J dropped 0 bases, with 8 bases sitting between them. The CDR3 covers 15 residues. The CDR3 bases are TGTGCCAGCAGCTTAGGAGGGTCTACTAACTATGGCTACACCTTC. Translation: CASSLGGSTNYGYTF.

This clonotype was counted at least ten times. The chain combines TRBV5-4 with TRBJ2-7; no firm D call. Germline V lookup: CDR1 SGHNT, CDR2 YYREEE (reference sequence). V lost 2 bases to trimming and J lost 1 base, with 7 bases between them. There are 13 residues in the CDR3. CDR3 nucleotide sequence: TGTGCCAGCAGCTTTGGGGATTCCTACGAGCAGTACTTC. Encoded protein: CASSFGDSYEQYF.

CDR3 residues: CSVGRVGEKLFF. Here the CDR3 DNA reads TGCAGCGTTGGCAGGGTTGGTGAAAAACTGTTTTTT. The chain joins TRBV29-1 to TRBJ1-4, with D perhaps matching TRBD1 (5 bases). The CDR3 runs 12 residues. The V end was cut by 4 bases, the J end by 7 bases, with 10 bases between. The germline gives CDR1 SQVTM, CDR2 ANQGSEA.

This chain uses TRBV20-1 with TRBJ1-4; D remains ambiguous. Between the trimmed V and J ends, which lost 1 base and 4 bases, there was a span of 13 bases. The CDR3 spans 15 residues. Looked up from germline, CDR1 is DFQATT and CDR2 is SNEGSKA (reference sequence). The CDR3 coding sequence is TGCAGTGCTAGAGCTTCGGCAGGAGTTAATGAAAAACTGTTTTTT. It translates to CSARASAGVNEKLFF.

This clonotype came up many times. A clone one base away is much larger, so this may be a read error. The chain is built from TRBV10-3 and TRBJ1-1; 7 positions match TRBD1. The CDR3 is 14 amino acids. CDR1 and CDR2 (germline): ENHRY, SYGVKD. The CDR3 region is CAISPGQTNTEASF. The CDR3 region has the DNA TGTGCCATCAGCCCGGGACAGACGAACACTGAAGCTTCCTTT.

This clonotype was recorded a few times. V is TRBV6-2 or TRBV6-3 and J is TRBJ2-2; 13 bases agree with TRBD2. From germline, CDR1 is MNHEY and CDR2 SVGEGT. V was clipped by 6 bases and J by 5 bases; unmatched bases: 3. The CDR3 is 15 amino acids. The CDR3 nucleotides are TGTGCCAGCAGCCAGGGACTAGCGGGAACCGGGGAGCTGTTTTTT. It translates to CASSQGLAGTGELFF.

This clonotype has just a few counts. The CDR3 loop reads CASSYGYGTRGDTQYF. CDR3 bases: TGTGCCAGCAGTTACGGCTACGGGACCCGGGGGGATACGCAGTATTTT. This chain joins TRBV6-2 or TRBV6-3 and TRBJ2-3, with D perhaps matching TRBD2 (6 bases). Germline V gives CDR1 MNHEY, CDR2 SVGEGT. V gave up 2 bases and J gave up 6 bases, with 18 bases separating them. The CDR3 is 16 residues long.

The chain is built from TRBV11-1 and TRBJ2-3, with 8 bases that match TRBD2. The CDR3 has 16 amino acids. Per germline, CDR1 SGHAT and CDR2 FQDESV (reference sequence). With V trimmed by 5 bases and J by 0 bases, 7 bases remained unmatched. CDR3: CASSLGLVHSTDTQYF. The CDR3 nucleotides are TGTGCCAGCAGCCTGGGACTAGTTCATAGCACAGATACGCAGTATTTT.

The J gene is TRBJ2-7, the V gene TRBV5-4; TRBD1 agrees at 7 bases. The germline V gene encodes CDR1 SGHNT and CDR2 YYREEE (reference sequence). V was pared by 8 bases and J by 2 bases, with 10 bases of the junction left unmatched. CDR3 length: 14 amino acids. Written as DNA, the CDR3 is TGTGCCAGTAGCACGACCGGGACAGCCTACGAGCAGTACTTC. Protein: CASSTTGTAYEQYF.

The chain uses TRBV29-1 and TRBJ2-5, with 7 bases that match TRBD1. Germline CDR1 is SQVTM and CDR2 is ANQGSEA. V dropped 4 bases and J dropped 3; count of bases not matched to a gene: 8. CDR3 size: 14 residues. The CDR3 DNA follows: TGCAGCGTTGGCCCCGGGACAGACGAAGAGACCCAGTACTTC. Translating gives CSVGPGTDEETQYF. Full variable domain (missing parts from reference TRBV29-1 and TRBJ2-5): SAVISQKPSRDICQRGTSLTIQCQVDSQVTMMFWYRQQPGQSLTLIATANQGSEATYESGFVIDKFPISRPNLTFSTLTVSNMSPEDSSIYLCSVGPGTDEETQYFGPGTRLLVL.

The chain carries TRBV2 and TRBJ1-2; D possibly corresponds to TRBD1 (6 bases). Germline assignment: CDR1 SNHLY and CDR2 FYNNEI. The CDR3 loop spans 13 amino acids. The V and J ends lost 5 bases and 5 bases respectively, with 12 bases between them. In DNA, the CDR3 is TGTGCCAGCAGTTTAACAGGGATTTATGGCTACACCTTC. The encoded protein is CASSLTGIYGYTF.

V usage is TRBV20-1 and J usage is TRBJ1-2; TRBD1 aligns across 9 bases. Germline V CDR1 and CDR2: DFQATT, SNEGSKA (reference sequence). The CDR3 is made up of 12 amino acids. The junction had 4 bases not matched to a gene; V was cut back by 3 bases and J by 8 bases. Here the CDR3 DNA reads TGCAGTGCTAGTGAGGGGACAGGGGGCTACACCTTC. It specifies CSASEGTGGYTF.

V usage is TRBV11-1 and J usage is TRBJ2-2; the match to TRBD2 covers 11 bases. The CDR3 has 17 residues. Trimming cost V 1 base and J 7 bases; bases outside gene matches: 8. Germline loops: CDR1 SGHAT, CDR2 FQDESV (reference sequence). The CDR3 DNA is TGTGCCAGCAGCTTAGACCGACTAGCGGGACGGGGCGGGGAGCTGTTTTTT. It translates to CASSLDRLAGRGGELFF. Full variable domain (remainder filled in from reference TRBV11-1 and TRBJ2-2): EAEVAQSPRYKITEKSQAVAFWCDPISGHATLYWYRQILGQGPELLVQFQDESVVDDSQLPKDRFSAERLKGVDSTLKIQPAELGDSAMYLCASSLDRLAGRGGELFFGEGSRLTVL.

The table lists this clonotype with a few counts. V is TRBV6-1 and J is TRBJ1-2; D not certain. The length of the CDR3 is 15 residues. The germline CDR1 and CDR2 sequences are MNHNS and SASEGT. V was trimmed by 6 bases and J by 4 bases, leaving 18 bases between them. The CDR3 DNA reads TGTGCCAGCAGGCGATTAAAACAAGGAACCTATGGCTACACCTTC. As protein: CASRRLKQGTYGYTF.

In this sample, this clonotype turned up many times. Here the CDR3 reads CASSLDTGTGGPHEQYF. The CDR3 nucleotides read TGTGCCAGCAGCTTAGATACCGGGACAGGGGGCCCTCACGAGCAGTACTTC. The chain carries TRBV11-2 and TRBJ2-7, with TRBD1 identical over 12 bases. V dropped 0 bases and J dropped 5; count of bases not matched to a gene: 8. The CDR3 runs to 17 residues. The germline gives CDR1 SGHAT, CDR2 FQNNGV.

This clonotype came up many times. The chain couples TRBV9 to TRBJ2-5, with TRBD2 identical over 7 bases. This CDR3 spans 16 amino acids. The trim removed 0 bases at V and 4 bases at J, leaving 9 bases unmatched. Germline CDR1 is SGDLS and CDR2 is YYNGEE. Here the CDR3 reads CASSVGFAGVGETQYF. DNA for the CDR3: TGTGCCAGCAGCGTAGGGTTCGCGGGAGTCGGAGAGACCCAGTACTTC.

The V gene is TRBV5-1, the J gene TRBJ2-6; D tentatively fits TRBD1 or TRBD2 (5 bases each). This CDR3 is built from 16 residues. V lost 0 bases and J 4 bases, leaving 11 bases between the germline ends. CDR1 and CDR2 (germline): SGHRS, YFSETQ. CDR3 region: CASSLAGAEGANVLTF. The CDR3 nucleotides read TGCGCCAGCAGCTTGGCCGGGGCGGAAGGGGCCAACGTCCTGACTTTC.

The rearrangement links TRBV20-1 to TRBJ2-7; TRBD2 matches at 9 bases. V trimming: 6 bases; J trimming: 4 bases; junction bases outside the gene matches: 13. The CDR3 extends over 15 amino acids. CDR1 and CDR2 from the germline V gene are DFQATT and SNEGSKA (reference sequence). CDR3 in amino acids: CSAADPSGDTYEQYF. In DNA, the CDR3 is TGCAGTGCAGCCGACCCTAGCGGGGATACATACGAGCAGTACTTC.